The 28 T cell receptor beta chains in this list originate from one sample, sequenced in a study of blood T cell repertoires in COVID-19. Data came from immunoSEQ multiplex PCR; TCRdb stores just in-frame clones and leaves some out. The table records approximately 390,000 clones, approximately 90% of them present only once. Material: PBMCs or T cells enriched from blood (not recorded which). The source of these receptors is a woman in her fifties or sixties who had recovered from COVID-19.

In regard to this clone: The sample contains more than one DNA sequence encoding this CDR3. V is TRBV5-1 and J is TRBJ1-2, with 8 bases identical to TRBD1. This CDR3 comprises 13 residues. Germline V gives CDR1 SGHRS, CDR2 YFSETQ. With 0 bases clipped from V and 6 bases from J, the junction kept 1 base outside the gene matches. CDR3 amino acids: CASSLGQGHGYTF. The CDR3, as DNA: TGCGCCAGCAGCTTGGGACAGGGGCATGGCTACACCTTC.

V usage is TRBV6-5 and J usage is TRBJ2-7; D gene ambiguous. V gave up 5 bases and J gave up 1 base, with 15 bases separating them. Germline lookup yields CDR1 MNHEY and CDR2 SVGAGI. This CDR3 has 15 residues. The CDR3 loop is CASSISYSPSYEQYF. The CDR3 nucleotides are TGTGCCAGCAGTATCTCCTACAGCCCGTCCTACGAGCAGTACTTC.

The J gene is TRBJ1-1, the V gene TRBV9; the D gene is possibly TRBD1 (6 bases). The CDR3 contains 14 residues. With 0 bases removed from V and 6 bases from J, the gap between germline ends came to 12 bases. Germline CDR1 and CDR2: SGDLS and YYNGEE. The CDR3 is CASSVVSGASEAFF. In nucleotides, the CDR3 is TGTGCCAGCAGCGTAGTATCAGGGGCCTCTGAAGCTTTCTTT.

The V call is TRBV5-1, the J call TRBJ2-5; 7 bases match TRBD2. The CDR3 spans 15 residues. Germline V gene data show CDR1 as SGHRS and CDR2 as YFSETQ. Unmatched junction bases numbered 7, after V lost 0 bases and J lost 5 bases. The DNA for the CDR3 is TGCGCCAGCAGCTTGGTATTGGGGGGGTTGGAGACCCAGTACTTC. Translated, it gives CASSLVLGGLETQYF.

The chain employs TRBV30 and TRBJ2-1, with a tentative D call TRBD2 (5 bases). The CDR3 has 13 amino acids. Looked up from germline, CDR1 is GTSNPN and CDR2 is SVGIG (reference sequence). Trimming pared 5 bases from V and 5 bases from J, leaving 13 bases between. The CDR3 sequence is CAWGGLFDNEQFF. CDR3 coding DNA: TGTGCCTGGGGAGGACTGTTCGACAATGAGCAGTTCTTC.

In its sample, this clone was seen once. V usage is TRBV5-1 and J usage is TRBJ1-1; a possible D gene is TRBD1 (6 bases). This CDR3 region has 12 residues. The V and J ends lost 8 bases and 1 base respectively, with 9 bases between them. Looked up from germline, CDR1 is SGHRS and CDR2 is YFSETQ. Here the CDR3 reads CASSQGNTEAFF. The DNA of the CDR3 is TGCGCCAGTTCACAGGGGAACACTGAAGCTTTCTTT.

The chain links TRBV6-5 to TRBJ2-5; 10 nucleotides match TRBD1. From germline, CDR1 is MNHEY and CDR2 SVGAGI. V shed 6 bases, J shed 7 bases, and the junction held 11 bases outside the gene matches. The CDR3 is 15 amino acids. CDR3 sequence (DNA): TGTGCCAGCAGAACGGGACAGGGGCATGAAAGGACCCAGTACTTC. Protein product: CASRTGQGHERTQYF.

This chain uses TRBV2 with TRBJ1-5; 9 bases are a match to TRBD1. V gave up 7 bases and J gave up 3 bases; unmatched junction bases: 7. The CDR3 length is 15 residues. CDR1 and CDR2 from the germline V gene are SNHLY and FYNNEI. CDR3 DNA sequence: TGTGCCAGCATCGGGGACAGGGTGCTCAATCAGCCCCAGCATTTT. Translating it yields CASIGDRVLNQPQHF.

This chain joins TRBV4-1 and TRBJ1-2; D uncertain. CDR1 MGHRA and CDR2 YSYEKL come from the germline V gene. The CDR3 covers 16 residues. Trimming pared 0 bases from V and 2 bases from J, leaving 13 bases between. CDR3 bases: TGCGCCAGCAGCCAAGAAGTGGCAGTGAGGAACTATGGCTACACCTTC. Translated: CASSQEVAVRNYGYTF.

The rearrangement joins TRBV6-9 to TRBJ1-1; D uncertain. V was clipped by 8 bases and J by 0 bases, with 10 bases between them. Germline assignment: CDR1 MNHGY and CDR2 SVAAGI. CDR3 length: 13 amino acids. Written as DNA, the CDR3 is TGTGCCAGCCAGGCGGGGTTGAACACTGAAGCTTTCTTT. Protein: CASQAGLNTEAFF.

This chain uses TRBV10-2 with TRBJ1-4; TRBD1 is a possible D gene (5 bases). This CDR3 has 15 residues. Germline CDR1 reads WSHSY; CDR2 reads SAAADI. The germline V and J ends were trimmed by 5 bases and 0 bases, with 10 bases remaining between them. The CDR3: CASSQGSATNEKLFF. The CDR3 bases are TGCGCCAGCAGTCAGGGATCTGCAACTAATGAAAAACTGTTTTTT.

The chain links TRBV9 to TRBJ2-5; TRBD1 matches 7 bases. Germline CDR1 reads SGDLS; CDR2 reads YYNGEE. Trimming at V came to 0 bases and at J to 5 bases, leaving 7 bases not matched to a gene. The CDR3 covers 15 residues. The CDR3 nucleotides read TGTGCCAGCAGCGTAGGGGGACAGACGCTGGAGACCCAGTACTTC. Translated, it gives CASSVGGQTLETQYF.

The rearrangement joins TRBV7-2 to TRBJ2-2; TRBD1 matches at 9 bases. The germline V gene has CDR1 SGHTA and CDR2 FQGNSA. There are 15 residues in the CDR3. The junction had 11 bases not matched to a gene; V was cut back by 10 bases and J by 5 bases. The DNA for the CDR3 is TGTGCCACCAATTACTTACAGGGGGCTACCGGGGAGCTGTTTTTT. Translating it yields CATNYLQGATGELFF.

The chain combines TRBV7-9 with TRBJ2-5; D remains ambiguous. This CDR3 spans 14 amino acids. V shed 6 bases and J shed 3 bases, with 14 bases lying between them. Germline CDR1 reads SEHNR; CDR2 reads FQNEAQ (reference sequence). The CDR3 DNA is TGTGCCAGCAGAAAAGCCCCTTCAAAAGAGACCCAGTACTTC. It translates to CASRKAPSKETQYF.

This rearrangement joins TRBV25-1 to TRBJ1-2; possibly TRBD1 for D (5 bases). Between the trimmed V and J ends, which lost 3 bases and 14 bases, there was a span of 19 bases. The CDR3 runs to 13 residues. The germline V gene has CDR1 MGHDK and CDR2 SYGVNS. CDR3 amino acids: CASSDNPDNWKTF. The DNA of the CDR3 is TGTGCCAGCAGTGACAACCCGGACAATTGGAAAACCTTC.

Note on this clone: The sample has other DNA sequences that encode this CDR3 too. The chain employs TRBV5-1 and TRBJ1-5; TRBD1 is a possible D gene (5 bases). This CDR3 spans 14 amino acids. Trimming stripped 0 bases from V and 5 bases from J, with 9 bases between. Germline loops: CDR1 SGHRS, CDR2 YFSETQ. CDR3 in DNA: TGCGCCAGCAGCTTGGGGCAGGGCGATCAGCCCCAGCATTTT. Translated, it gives CASSLGQGDQPQHF.

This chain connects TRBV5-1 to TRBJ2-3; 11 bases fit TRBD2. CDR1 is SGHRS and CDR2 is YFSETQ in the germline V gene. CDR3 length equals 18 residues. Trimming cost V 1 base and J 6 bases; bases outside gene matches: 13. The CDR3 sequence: CASSLIGISGGAADTQYF. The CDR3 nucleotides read TGCGCCAGCAGCTTGATTGGGATTAGCGGGGGGGCAGCGGATACGCAGTATTTT. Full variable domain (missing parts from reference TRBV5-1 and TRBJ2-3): KAGVTQTPRYLIKTRGQQVTLSCSPISGHRSVSWYQQTPGQGLQFLFEYFSETQRNKGNFPGRFSGRQFSNSRSEMNVSTLELGDSALYLCASSLIGISGGAADTQYFGPGTRLTVL.

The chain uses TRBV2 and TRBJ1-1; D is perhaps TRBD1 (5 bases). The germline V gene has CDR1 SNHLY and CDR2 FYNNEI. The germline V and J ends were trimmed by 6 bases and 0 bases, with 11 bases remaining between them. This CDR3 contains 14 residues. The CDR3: CASREQDLNTEAFF. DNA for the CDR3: TGTGCCAGCAGGGAACAGGATCTGAACACTGAAGCTTTCTTT.

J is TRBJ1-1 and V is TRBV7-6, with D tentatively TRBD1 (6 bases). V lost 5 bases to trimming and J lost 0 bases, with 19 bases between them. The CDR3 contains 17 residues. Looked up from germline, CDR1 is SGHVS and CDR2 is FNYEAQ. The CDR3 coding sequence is TGTGCCAGCAGCCTTTCCTCATCTAGGGGGTTGAACACTGAAGCTTTCTTT. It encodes CASSLSSSRGLNTEAFF.

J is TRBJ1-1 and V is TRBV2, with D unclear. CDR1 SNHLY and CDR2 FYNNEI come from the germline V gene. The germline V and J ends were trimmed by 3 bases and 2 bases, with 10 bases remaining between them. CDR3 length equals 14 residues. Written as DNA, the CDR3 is TGTGCCAGCAGTGAGAACTGGTTTAACACTGAAGCTTTCTTT. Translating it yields CASSENWFNTEAFF.

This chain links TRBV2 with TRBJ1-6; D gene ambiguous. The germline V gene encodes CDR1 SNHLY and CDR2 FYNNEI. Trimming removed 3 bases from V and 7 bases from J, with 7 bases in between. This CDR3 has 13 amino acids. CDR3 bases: TGTGCCAGCAGTGAGAACGGGAATTCACCCCTCCACTTT. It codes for CASSENGNSPLHF.

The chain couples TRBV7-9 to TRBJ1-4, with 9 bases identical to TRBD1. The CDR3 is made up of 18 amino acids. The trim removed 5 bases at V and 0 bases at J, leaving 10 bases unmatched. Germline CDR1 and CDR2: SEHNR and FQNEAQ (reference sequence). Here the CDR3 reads CASSRPGTGTATNEKLFF. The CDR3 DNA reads TGTGCCAGCAGCCGACCGGGGACAGGGACTGCAACTAATGAAAAACTGTTTTTT.

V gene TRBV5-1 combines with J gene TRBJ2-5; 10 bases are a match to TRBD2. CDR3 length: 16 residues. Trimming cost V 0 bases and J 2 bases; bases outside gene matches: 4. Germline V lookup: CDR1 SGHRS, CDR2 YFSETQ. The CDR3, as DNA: TGCGCCAGCAGCTTGGTGCCTAGCGGGGGACAAGAGACCCAGTACTTC. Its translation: CASSLVPSGGQETQYF.

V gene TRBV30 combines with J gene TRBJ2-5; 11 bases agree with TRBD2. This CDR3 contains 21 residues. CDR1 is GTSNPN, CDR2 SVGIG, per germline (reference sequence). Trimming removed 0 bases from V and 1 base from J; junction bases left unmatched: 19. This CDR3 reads CAWSVRLSGWASGGRQETQYF. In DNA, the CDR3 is TGTGCCTGGAGTGTACGACTCTCCGGGTGGGCTAGCGGGGGGCGCCAAGAGACCCAGTACTTC.

The CDR3 here is CASSYPTQGLGYGYTF. The DNA of the CDR3 is TGTGCCAGCAGTTACCCTACACAGGGCCTTGGCTATGGCTACACCTTC. V and J are TRBV6-6 and TRBJ1-2, with D possibly matching TRBD1 (6 bases). CDR1 and CDR2 from the germline V gene are MNHNY and SVGAGI (reference sequence). The V end was cut by 2 bases, the J end by 4 bases, with 17 bases between. The CDR3 extends over 16 amino acids.

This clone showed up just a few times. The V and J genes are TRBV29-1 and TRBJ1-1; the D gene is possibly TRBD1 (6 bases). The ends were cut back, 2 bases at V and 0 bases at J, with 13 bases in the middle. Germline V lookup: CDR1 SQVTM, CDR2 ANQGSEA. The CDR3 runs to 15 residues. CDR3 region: CSVEKTGHLNTEAFF. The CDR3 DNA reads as TGCAGCGTTGAAAAAACGGGACACCTGAACACTGAAGCTTTCTTT. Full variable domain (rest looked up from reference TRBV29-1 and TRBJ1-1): SAVISQKPSRDICQRGTSLTIQCQVDSQVTMMFWYRQQPGQSLTLIATANQGSEATYESGFVIDKFPISRPNLTFSTLTVSNMSPEDSSIYLCSVEKTGHLNTEAFFGQGTRLTVV.

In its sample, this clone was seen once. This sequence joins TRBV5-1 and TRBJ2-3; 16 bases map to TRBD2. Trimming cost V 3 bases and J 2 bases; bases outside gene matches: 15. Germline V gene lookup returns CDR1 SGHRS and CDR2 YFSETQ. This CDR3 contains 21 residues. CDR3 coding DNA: TGCGCCAGCAGCTCATCCGGGACTAGCGGGGGGGGCTGGGAGGCCACAGATACGCAGTATTTT. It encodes CASSSSGTSGGGWEATDTQYF. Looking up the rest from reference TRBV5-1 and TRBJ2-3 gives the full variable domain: KAGVTQTPRYLIKTRGQQVTLSCSPISGHRSVSWYQQTPGQGLQFLFEYFSETQRNKGNFPGRFSGRQFSNSRSEMNVSTLELGDSALYLCASSSSGTSGGGWEATDTQYFGPGTRLTVL.

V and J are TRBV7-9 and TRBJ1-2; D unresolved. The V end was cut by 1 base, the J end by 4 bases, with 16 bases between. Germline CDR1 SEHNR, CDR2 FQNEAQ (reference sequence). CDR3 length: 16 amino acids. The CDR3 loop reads CASSLDPLLESYGYTF. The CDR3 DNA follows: TGTGCCAGCAGCTTAGATCCCCTTCTAGAGTCCTATGGCTACACCTTC.